The rows below give T cell receptor beta chains drawn from one sample of a study of CD8 T cells in ankylosing spondylitis. Each CDR3 protein gets one entry after TCRdb re-called the 5' RACE reads with MiXCR. The data show 250,000 to 350,000 distinct CDR3 sequences, around 21% seen once. What was sequenced was blood, either unsorted or a sorted T cell fraction (not recorded which). These receptor sequences come from a female donor with ankylosing spondylitis or in good health (not recorded which). The CDR3 runs from the conserved cysteine through the conserved F or W. The order of the fields is V gene, clone size, D gene, J gene, CDR3 DNA, CDR3 protein. The D gene is left open where the match is weak. The listing skips clone size in some rows; elsewhere it reads once, few, many or a size class.

v_call: TRBV20-1; clone_size: few; d_call: -; j_call: TRBJ2-3; cdr3_nt: TGCAGTGCTAGAGATCTAGGGGGGACGGGTCCCGGGTATACGCAGTATTTT; cdr3_aa: CSARDLGGTGPGYTQYF
v_call: TRBV9; clone_size: -; d_call: -; j_call: TRBJ2-3; cdr3_nt: TGTGCCAGCAGCGTGAACACAGATACGCAGTATTTT; cdr3_aa: CASSVNTDTQYF
v_call: TRBV30; clone_size: many; d_call: TRBD2; j_call: TRBJ2-7; cdr3_nt: TGTGCCTGGAGCCCCGGACTAGGGGACTACGAGCAGTACTTC; cdr3_aa: CAWSPGLGDYEQYF
v_call: TRBV20-1; clone_size: -; d_call: TRBD2; j_call: TRBJ2-7; cdr3_nt: TGCAGTGCCACCCGACTAGCGGGAGGGGACGAGCAGTACTTC; cdr3_aa: CSATRLAGGDEQYF
v_call: TRBV10-3; clone_size: -; d_call: -; j_call: TRBJ2-4; cdr3_nt: TGTGCCATCAGTGAGGGGCTATTTAAAAACATTCAGTACTTC; cdr3_aa: CAISEGLFKNIQYF
v_call: TRBV12-3/TRBV12-4; clone_size: -; d_call: -; j_call: TRBJ1-5; cdr3_nt: TGTGCCAGCAGTTTCATGTGGGGCAGGTTTAGCAATCAGCCCCAGCATTTT; cdr3_aa: CASSFMWGRFSNQPQHF
v_call: TRBV11-2; clone_size: -; d_call: TRBD2; j_call: TRBJ2-1; cdr3_nt: TGTGCCAGCAGAAGACTAGCGGGCCCCCACAATGAGCAGTTCTTC; cdr3_aa: CASRRLAGPHNEQFF
v_call: TRBV20-1; clone_size: -; d_call: TRBD2; j_call: TRBJ2-5; cdr3_nt: TGCAGTGCTAGTAGACTAGCGGGAGTAGAGACCCAGTACTTC; cdr3_aa: CSASRLAGVETQYF
v_call: TRBV7-9; clone_size: -; d_call: -; j_call: TRBJ2-6; cdr3_nt: TGTGCCAGCAGCTTCACCAGAAGCTCTGGGGCCAACGTCCTGACTTTC; cdr3_aa: CASSFTRSSGANVLTF
v_call: TRBV29-1; clone_size: many; d_call: -; j_call: TRBJ2-5; cdr3_nt: TGCAGCGTCAACCGCGGAGGAGGGGAGACCCAGTACTTC; cdr3_aa: CSVNRGGGETQYF
v_call: TRBV6-6; clone_size: few; d_call: -; j_call: TRBJ1-1; cdr3_nt: TGTGCCAGCAGGCGCGAGTCGAACACTGAAGCTTTCTTT; cdr3_aa: CASRRESNTEAFF
v_call: TRBV18; clone_size: many; d_call: TRBD2; j_call: TRBJ2-7; cdr3_nt: TGTGCCAGCTCACCAACACCGGGACTAGGGACATACGAGCAGTACTTC; cdr3_aa: CASSPTPGLGTYEQYF
v_call: TRBV6-1; clone_size: -; d_call: -; j_call: TRBJ2-7; cdr3_nt: TGTGCCAGCTCCCGCCGAGGCGGACCCTACGAGCAGTACTTC; cdr3_aa: CASSRRGGPYEQYF
v_call: TRBV5-6; clone_size: -; d_call: -; j_call: TRBJ2-3; cdr3_nt: TGTGCCAGCAGCTTTGAGGGGTGGGGAGATACGCAGTATTTT; cdr3_aa: CASSFEGWGDTQYF
v_call: TRBV11-2; clone_size: -; d_call: -; j_call: TRBJ2-5; cdr3_nt: TGTGCCAGCAGCCGTACTCCCGGGCAGACCCAGTACTTC; cdr3_aa: CASSRTPGQTQYF
v_call: TRBV5-1; clone_size: few; d_call: -; j_call: TRBJ1-4; cdr3_nt: TGCGCCAGCAGCCTGATTGGGGGAGCCAGGGTAGAAAAACTGTTTTTT; cdr3_aa: CASSLIGGARVEKLFF
v_call: TRBV7-2; clone_size: few; d_call: -; j_call: TRBJ1-4; cdr3_nt: TGTGCCAGCAGCTTGCCAGGTCTCGTACGAAAACTGTTTTTT; cdr3_aa: CASSLPGLVRKLFF
v_call: TRBV2; clone_size: few; d_call: -; j_call: TRBJ1-5; cdr3_nt: TGTGCCAGCCAGGGACCCGCAAATCAGCCCCAGCATTTT; cdr3_aa: CASQGPANQPQHF
v_call: TRBV5-1; clone_size: few; d_call: TRBD2; j_call: TRBJ2-1; cdr3_nt: TGCGCCAGCAGCCCGACACCGGGACTATCCTACAATGAGCAGTTCTTC; cdr3_aa: CASSPTPGLSYNEQFF
v_call: TRBV3-1; clone_size: -; d_call: -; j_call: TRBJ2-7; cdr3_nt: TGTGCCAGCAGCCACTGGCCGGAAAGGGCCGAGCAGTACTTC; cdr3_aa: CASSHWPERAEQYF
v_call: TRBV7-6; clone_size: -; d_call: -; j_call: TRBJ2-7; cdr3_nt: TGTGCCAGCAGCCTGACCGGGACGGTCAACTACGAGCAGTACTTC; cdr3_aa: CASSLTGTVNYEQYF
v_call: TRBV7-2; clone_size: few; d_call: -; j_call: TRBJ2-1; cdr3_nt: TGTGCCAGCAGTTGGGGCCCGTCTAGCGATGAGCAGTTCTTC; cdr3_aa: CASSWGPSSDEQFF
v_call: TRBV29-1; clone_size: many; d_call: TRBD1; j_call: TRBJ2-4; cdr3_nt: TGCAGCGTTGCCGTGGGGACAGCAAACATTCAGTACTTC; cdr3_aa: CSVAVGTANIQYF
v_call: TRBV10-3; clone_size: few; d_call: TRBD1; j_call: TRBJ2-2; cdr3_nt: TGTGCCATCAGTGAGTCGAAGGGACAGGGATTTAGCGGGGAGCTGTTTTTT; cdr3_aa: CAISESKGQGFSGELFF
v_call: TRBV20-1; clone_size: few; d_call: -; j_call: TRBJ2-5; cdr3_nt: TGCAGTGCTAGAGATGGCGTCGGCCTGTACTTC; cdr3_aa: CSARDGVGLYF
v_call: TRBV12-3/TRBV12-4; clone_size: many; d_call: -; j_call: TRBJ2-5; cdr3_nt: TGTGCCAGCAGTTGGTCCCCTAGGGAGACCCAGTACTTC; cdr3_aa: CASSWSPRETQYF
v_call: TRBV20-1; clone_size: few; d_call: -; j_call: TRBJ1-1; cdr3_nt: TGCAGTGCCCATCCCGACAGGATGGGCTTTGGTTTCTTT; cdr3_aa: CSAHPDRMGFGFF
v_call: TRBV28; clone_size: -; d_call: -; j_call: TRBJ2-7; cdr3_nt: TGTGCCAGCAGTAGTAGGGAGAGCTCCTACGAGCAGTACTTC; cdr3_aa: CASSSRESSYEQYF
v_call: TRBV20-1; clone_size: -; d_call: -; j_call: TRBJ2-1; cdr3_nt: TGCAGTGCTCCAGGTCTTGGCTACTCGGGCAATGAGCAGTTCTTC; cdr3_aa: CSAPGLGYSGNEQFF
v_call: TRBV12-3/TRBV12-4; clone_size: -; d_call: -; j_call: TRBJ2-7; cdr3_nt: TGTGCCAGCAGCCGAGCAGTGGGGGCAGCTGCCTACGAGCAGTACTTC; cdr3_aa: CASSRAVGAAAYEQYF
v_call: TRBV7-6; clone_size: -; d_call: -; j_call: TRBJ1-1; cdr3_nt: TGTGCCAGCAGCTGGACCCGGGACGACACTGAAGCTTTCTTT; cdr3_aa: CASSWTRDDTEAFF
v_call: TRBV6-5; clone_size: many; d_call: -; j_call: TRBJ1-4; cdr3_nt: TGTGCCAGCAGTTACTCCTTGTATGAAAAACTGTTTTTT; cdr3_aa: CASSYSLYEKLFF
v_call: TRBV5-1; clone_size: few; d_call: TRBD1; j_call: TRBJ2-7; cdr3_nt: TGCGCCAGCAGCTTGGGCGACAGGGATCTCTACGAGCAGTACTTC; cdr3_aa: CASSLGDRDLYEQYF
v_call: TRBV20-1; clone_size: -; d_call: TRBD1; j_call: TRBJ1-5; cdr3_nt: TGCAGTGCTCCCGGACCCGGGACAGGGATGGCCCAGCCCCAGCATTTT; cdr3_aa: CSAPGPGTGMAQPQHF
v_call: TRBV12-3/TRBV12-4; clone_size: -; d_call: -; j_call: TRBJ1-3; cdr3_nt: TGTGCCAGCAGTTTGGATCTGGGGTTCTCTGGAAACACCATATATTTT; cdr3_aa: CASSLDLGFSGNTIYF
v_call: TRBV7-6; clone_size: -; d_call: -; j_call: TRBJ1-1; cdr3_nt: TGTGCCAGCAGCCCCGGACAGCTGAACACTGAAGCTTTCTTT; cdr3_aa: CASSPGQLNTEAFF
v_call: TRBV19; clone_size: few; d_call: -; j_call: TRBJ1-1; cdr3_nt: TGTGCCTCCCTCTCGAAGGGAACACAAAACACTGAAGCTTTCTTT; cdr3_aa: CASLSKGTQNTEAFF
v_call: TRBV20-1; clone_size: few; d_call: -; j_call: TRBJ2-5; cdr3_nt: TGCAGTCTATCGGACTCGTACGGGGAGACCCAGTACTTC; cdr3_aa: CSLSDSYGETQYF
v_call: TRBV29-1; clone_size: many; d_call: -; j_call: TRBJ1-1; cdr3_nt: TGCAGCGTTGAAGTGGGCGGGAACACTGAAGCTTTCTTT; cdr3_aa: CSVEVGGNTEAFF
v_call: TRBV7-3; clone_size: many; d_call: -; j_call: TRBJ2-3; cdr3_nt: TGTGCCAGCAGCTTAACCCCAGTGACAGATACGCAGTATTTT; cdr3_aa: CASSLTPVTDTQYF
v_call: TRBV11-2; clone_size: few; d_call: TRBD2; j_call: TRBJ2-1; cdr3_nt: TGTGCCAGCACCTTAGCGGGAGTCAACAATGAGCAGTTCTTC; cdr3_aa: CASTLAGVNNEQFF
v_call: TRBV29-1; clone_size: few; d_call: TRBD1; j_call: TRBJ2-5; cdr3_nt: TGCAGCGTGGCTGCGACAGGGCGAGAGACCCAGTACTTC; cdr3_aa: CSVAATGRETQYF
v_call: TRBV20-1; clone_size: few; d_call: TRBD2; j_call: TRBJ2-1; cdr3_nt: TGCAGTGCTCGGAGCGGGAACAATGAGCAGTTCTTC; cdr3_aa: CSARSGNNEQFF
v_call: TRBV6-1; clone_size: -; d_call: TRBD1; j_call: TRBJ2-7; cdr3_nt: TGTGCCCGCCGGGTGGGACAGGGGCTCTACGAGCAGTACTTC; cdr3_aa: CARRVGQGLYEQYF
v_call: TRBV10-3; clone_size: few; d_call: TRBD1; j_call: TRBJ2-7; cdr3_nt: TGTGCCATCAGTTCCGGGACAGGGCGTTACGAGCAGTACTTC; cdr3_aa: CAISSGTGRYEQYF
v_call: TRBV4-3; clone_size: many; d_call: TRBD2; j_call: TRBJ2-1; cdr3_nt: TGCGCCAGCAGCCAAGACACTAGCGGGAGCTATGAGCAGTTCTTC; cdr3_aa: CASSQDTSGSYEQFF
v_call: TRBV5-1; clone_size: -; d_call: TRBD1; j_call: TRBJ2-1; cdr3_nt: TGCGCCAGCAGCCCCGGACAGGGGCCCTTCTACAATGAGCAGTTCTTC; cdr3_aa: CASSPGQGPFYNEQFF